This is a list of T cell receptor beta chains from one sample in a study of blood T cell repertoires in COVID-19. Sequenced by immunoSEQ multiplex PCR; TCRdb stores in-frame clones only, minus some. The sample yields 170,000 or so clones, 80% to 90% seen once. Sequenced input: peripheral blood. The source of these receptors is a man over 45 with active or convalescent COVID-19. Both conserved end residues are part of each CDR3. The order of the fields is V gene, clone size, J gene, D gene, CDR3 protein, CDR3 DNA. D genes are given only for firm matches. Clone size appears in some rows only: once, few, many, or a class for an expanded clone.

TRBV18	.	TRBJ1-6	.	CASSPTGPGDSPLHF	TGTGCCAGCTCACCAACTGGGCCCGGGGATTCACCCCTCCACTTT
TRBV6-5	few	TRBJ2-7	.	CASSYKAGTGSEQYF	TGTGCCAGCAGTTACAAAGCAGGGACTGGAAGCGAGCAGTACTTC
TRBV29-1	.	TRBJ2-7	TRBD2	CSVDVAGLSYEQYF	TGCAGCGTGGATGTAGCGGGACTATCCTACGAGCAGTACTTC
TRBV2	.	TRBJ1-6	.	CASSDSKSTSPLHF	TGTGCCAGCAGTGATAGTAAGTCCACTTCACCCCTCCACTTT
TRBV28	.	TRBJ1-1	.	CASSRTQANTEAFF	TGTGCCAGCAGTCGGACACAGGCCAACACTGAAGCTTTCTTT
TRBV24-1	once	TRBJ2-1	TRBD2	CATSDSSGRAYNEQFF	TGTGCCACCAGTGATTCTAGCGGGAGGGCCTACAATGAGCAGTTCTTC
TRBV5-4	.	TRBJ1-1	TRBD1	CASSLDQGGNTEAFF	TGTGCCAGCAGCTTGGACCAGGGGGGGAACACTGAAGCTTTCTTT
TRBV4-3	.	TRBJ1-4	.	CASSRRGRGTNEKLFF	TGCGCCAGCAGCCGCCGCGGTCGGGGGACTAATGAAAAACTGTTTTTT
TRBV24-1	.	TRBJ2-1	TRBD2	CATSPVTSGRPEQFF	TGTGCCACCAGTCCTGTGACTAGCGGGAGGCCTGAGCAGTTCTTC
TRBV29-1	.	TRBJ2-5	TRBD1	CSERSTGGHQETQYF	TGCAGCGAGCGATCGACAGGGGGTCACCAAGAGACCCAGTACTTC
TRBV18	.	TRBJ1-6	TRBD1	CASSPTGTGASPLHF	TGTGCCAGCTCACCAACCGGGACAGGGGCTTCACCCCTCCACTTT
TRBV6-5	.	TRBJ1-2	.	CASRSRVGYTF	TGTGCCAGCAGATCCAGGGTTGGCTACACCTTC
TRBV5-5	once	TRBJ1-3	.	CASSLSSEGFSGNTIYF	TGTGCCAGCAGCTTGTCTTCGGAGGGTTTCTCTGGAAACACCATATATTTT
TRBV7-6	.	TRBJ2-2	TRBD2	CASSRTSGNTGELFF	TGTGCCAGCAGCCGGACTAGCGGTAACACCGGGGAGCTGTTTTTT